Presented here are 30 T cell receptor beta chains from one specimen sequenced in a study of T-cell reconstitution after alpha-beta-depleted transplantation in children. During its preparation, the TCRbeta library received unique molecular identifiers. TCRdb used MiXCR to reprocess the PCR reads, holding one entry per CDR3 protein. The sample lists approximately 240,000 distinct CDR3 sequences; 7.5% to 10% were seen once. Material: PBMCs from the stem cell graft donor, obtained from the stem cell graft. The receptors come from a human donor who donated a stem cell graft to a child with SCID.

Ten or more counts support this clonotype. The chain is built from TRBV11-2 and TRBJ2-1; either TRBD1 or TRBD2 may supply D (5 bases each). The germline V and J ends were trimmed by 5 bases and 6 bases, with 14 bases remaining between them. The CDR3 totals 14 residues. The V gene's germline CDR1 is SGHAT and CDR2 FQNNGV. This CDR3 reads CASSAGASFNEQFF. Here the CDR3 DNA reads TGTGCCAGCAGCGCCGGGGCTAGCTTCAATGAGCAGTTCTTC.

This clonotype appeared many times. This chain uses TRBV6-5 with TRBJ1-2, with unresolved D. Germline V gives CDR1 MNHEY, CDR2 SVGAGI. This CDR3 spans 13 amino acids. With 7 bases removed from V and 3 bases from J, the gap between germline ends came to 12 bases. CDR3 in amino acids: CASTRNLDYGYTF. The CDR3 DNA reads TGTGCCAGCACCCGGAACCTGGACTATGGCTACACCTTC.

In its sample, this clonotype was seen a few times. V and J are TRBV6-1 and TRBJ2-2, with D possibly matching TRBD1 (6 bases). The CDR3 runs 15 residues. The V gene lost 6 bases and the J gene lost 7 bases, with 18 bases spanning the gap. Germline CDR1 MNHNS, CDR2 SASEGT. The DNA for the CDR3 is TGTGCCAGCAGGCCCCAGGGGCGGAAGAGCGGGGAGCTGTTTTTT. The encoded protein is CASRPQGRKSGELFF.

Many counts were recorded for this clonotype. V gene TRBV20-1 combines with J gene TRBJ1-1; the D gene is possibly TRBD1 (5 bases). The germline V gene encodes CDR1 DFQATT and CDR2 SNEGSKA (reference sequence). Trimming removed 2 bases at V and 3 bases at J, with 10 bases between. The CDR3 extends over 13 amino acids. The CDR3 loop reads CSARSGPYTEAFF. The CDR3 coding sequence is TGCAGTGCTAGATCAGGGCCCTACACTGAAGCTTTCTTT.

This clonotype has a count of ten or more. The J gene is TRBJ2-1, the V gene TRBV2, with D perhaps matching TRBD1 or TRBD2 (5 bases each). Germline CDR1 and CDR2: SNHLY and FYNNEI. Trimming removed 6 bases at V and 9 bases at J, with 15 bases between. The CDR3 spans 13 residues. Here the CDR3 reads CASRGVSGGEQFF. The CDR3 nucleotides read TGTGCCAGCAGGGGGGTGTCAGGCGGTGAGCAGTTCTTC.

This clonotype was observed once. Since no conserved phenylalanine or tryptophan closes the CDR3, a read error is the likely cause. The genes are TRBV4-1 and TRBJ1-5, with 9 nucleotides matching TRBD1. Germline V lookup: CDR1 MGHRA, CDR2 YSYEKL. The CDR3 contains 15 residues. V lost 3 bases and J lost 3; bases outside the gene matches: 3. This CDR3 is CASSQRTGDNQPQHL. CDR3 nucleotides: TGCGCCAGCAGCCAGAGGACAGGGGACAATCAGCCCCAGCATTTG.

At least ten counts were recorded for this clonotype. V is TRBV7-2 and J is TRBJ1-4; 8 nucleotides align to TRBD1. This CDR3 region has 16 residues. After removal of 5 bases from V and 8 bases from J, the junction contained 13 bases not matched to a gene. CDR1 is SGHTA, CDR2 FQGNSA, per germline. The CDR3 here is CASSQQRQGYGEKLFF. CDR3 coding DNA: TGTGCCAGCAGCCAACAACGACAGGGGTACGGGGAAAAACTGTTTTTT. Full variable domain (remainder filled in from reference TRBV7-2 and TRBJ1-4): GAGVSQSPSNKVTEKGKDVELRCDPISGHTALYWYRQSLGQGLEFLIYFQGNSAPDKSGLPSDRFSAERTGGSVSTLTIQRTQQEDSAVYLCASSQQRQGYGEKLFFGSGTQLSVL.

V usage is TRBV3-1 and J usage is TRBJ1-2; a possible D gene is TRBD1 (5 bases). V was trimmed by 1 base and J by 9 bases, leaving 6 bases between them. CDR1 and CDR2 from the germline V gene are LGHDT and YNNKEL (reference sequence). CDR3 length equals 11 residues. DNA for the CDR3: TGTGCCAGCAGCCAAGGGGGACGCTACACCTTC. Residues: CASSQGGRYTF.

This clonotype came up many times. The chain carries TRBV7-2 and TRBJ2-4, with 15 bases lining up with TRBD2. Losses at the gene ends were 2 bases for V and 12 bases for J; bases not matched to a gene: 14. This CDR3 spans 18 amino acids. Germline values: CDR1 SGHTA, CDR2 FQGNSA. This CDR3 reads CASSLPGLAGGQQGGQYF. For the CDR3, the DNA is TGTGCCAGCAGCTTACCGGGACTAGCGGGGGGACAACAAGGGGGTCAGTACTTC.

At least ten counts were recorded for this clonotype. The chain carries TRBV9 and TRBJ2-1, with 14 positions matching TRBD2. V lost 0 bases to trimming and J lost 10 bases; unmatched junction nucleotides: 9. Per the germline V gene, CDR1 is SGDLS and CDR2 is YYNGEE. CDR3 length equals 17 residues. CDR3 coding DNA: TGTGCCAGCAGCGTAGGTGGACTAGCGGGGGGAAGGGGGGAGCAGTTCTTC. Translated: CASSVGGLAGGRGEQFF. Supplemented by reference TRBV9 and TRBJ2-1, the full variable domain reads DSGVTQTPKHLITATGQRVTLRCSPRSGDLSVYWYQQSLDQGLQFLIQYYNGEERAKGNILERFSAQQFPDLHSELNLSSLELGDSALYFCASSVGGLAGGRGEQFFGPGTRLTVL.

This clonotype appeared many times. The chain employs TRBV12-3 or TRBV12-4 and TRBJ1-2; perhaps TRBD1 as D (5 bases). V gave up 5 bases and J gave up 5 bases, with 15 bases separating them. The CDR3 sequence is 14 residues long. CDR3 residues: CASSLQTVGYGYTF. The CDR3, as DNA: TGTGCCAGCAGTCTCCAGACAGTGGGGTATGGCTACACCTTC.

This clonotype was counted many times. The chain carries TRBV7-2 and TRBJ2-7; 7 positions match TRBD1. Germline-derived CDR1 and CDR2 are SGHTA and FQGNSA. V trimming: 4 bases; J trimming: 0 bases; junction bases outside the gene matches: 6. The CDR3 runs to 15 residues. The CDR3 DNA reads as TGTGCCAGCAGCTCACCGGGACAGAGCTCCTACGAGCAGTACTTC. This encodes CASSSPGQSSYEQYF.

This clonotype has a count of ten or more. V and J are TRBV5-5 and TRBJ1-3; D gene unclear. The CDR3 extends over 13 amino acids. Germline lookup yields CDR1 SGHKS and CDR2 YYEKEE (reference sequence). The V end lost 3 bases, the J end lost 8 bases, and 12 bases lay between the germline ends. Written as DNA, the CDR3 is TGTGCCAGCAGCTCCGACCTAGCGGACACCATATATTTT. This codes for CASSSDLADTIYF.

In this sample, this clonotype turned up many times. V gene TRBV2 combines with J gene TRBJ2-3, with D perhaps TRBD2 (5 bases). Per germline, CDR1 SNHLY and CDR2 FYNNEI. The CDR3 loop spans 15 amino acids. V was pared by 6 bases and J by 1 base, with 14 bases between. The CDR3 loop reads CASRPPGVRTDTQYF. In DNA, the CDR3 is TGTGCCAGCAGGCCCCCCGGGGTGCGCACAGATACGCAGTATTTT.

This clonotype was found a few times. This chain uses TRBV9 with TRBJ2-3, with TRBD2 identical over 8 bases. Germline trimming cut 4 bases from V and 1 base from J; bases unmatched to any gene: 8. From germline, CDR1 is SGDLS and CDR2 YYNGEE. The CDR3 length is 16 residues. Written as DNA, the CDR3 is TGTGCCAGCAGCACGGGGGGGGGCGGTCGCACAGATACGCAGTATTTT. It translates to CASSTGGGGRTDTQYF.

This clonotype was counted many times. The chain is built from TRBV20-1 and TRBJ2-7; TRBD1 agrees at 7 bases. Trimming at V came to 5 bases and at J to 7 bases, leaving 14 bases not matched to a gene. The CDR3 sequence is 14 residues long. The germline V gene encodes CDR1 DFQATT and CDR2 SNEGSKA (reference sequence). The CDR3 sequence is CSAGDGTATGEQYF. CDR3 DNA sequence: TGCAGTGCTGGGGACGGGACAGCTACGGGAGAGCAGTACTTC.

This clonotype was picked up many times. This sequence joins TRBV7-3 and TRBJ1-1; D uncertain. Trimming shortened V by 3 bases and J by 5 bases, and 10 bases separated the two germline ends. The CDR3 extends over 13 amino acids. Germline assignment: CDR1 SGHTA and CDR2 FQGTGA. CDR3 sequence: CASSFLGRTEAFF. CDR3 DNA sequence: TGTGCCAGCAGCTTTCTTGGAAGAACTGAAGCTTTCTTT.

This clonotype was recorded at least ten times. This chain joins TRBV6-1 and TRBJ2-3; D might be TRBD2 (6 bases). The germline gives CDR1 MNHNS, CDR2 SASEGT. CDR3 length: 14 residues. V was pared by 3 bases and J by 4 bases, with 11 bases between. The CDR3 sequence: CASSDPGTPDTQYF. The CDR3 DNA sequence: TGTGCCAGCAGTGATCCGGGGACTCCAGATACGCAGTATTTT.

This clonotype was recorded at least ten times. The V gene is TRBV3-1, the J gene TRBJ2-5; 8 bases map to TRBD1. V was pared by 4 bases and J by 5 bases, with 9 bases of the junction left unmatched. This CDR3 contains 15 residues. CDR1 is LGHDT and CDR2 is YNNKEL in the germline V gene (reference sequence). This CDR3 reads CASSRGTGSRETQYF. The DNA of the CDR3 is TGTGCCAGCAGCCGCGGGACAGGCTCCAGGGAGACCCAGTACTTC.

This clonotype was observed at least ten times. The V gene is TRBV14, the J gene TRBJ2-7, with D possibly matching TRBD2 (6 bases). Germline V CDR1 and CDR2: SGHDN, FVKESK. There are 15 residues in the CDR3. Deletions cut 4 bases from V and 1 base from J, with 14 bases between. CDR3 DNA sequence: TGTGCCAGCAGCCTAACAGGAGGGAGATCCTACGAGCAGTACTTC. Its translation: CASSLTGGRSYEQYF.

The V call is TRBV18, the J call TRBJ2-3; possibly TRBD1 for D (5 bases). The CDR3 length is 18 residues. V was shortened by 3 bases and J by 7 bases, with 26 bases between the two germline ends. Germline lookup yields CDR1 KGHSH and CDR2 LQKENI. This chain's CDR3 is CASSPDRGYNPDRNTQYF. The DNA for the CDR3 is TGTGCCAGCTCACCGGATAGGGGTTACAACCCCGATCGAAATACGCAGTATTTT.

Only a few counts were recorded for this clonotype. A clone one base away is much larger, so this may be a read error. The CDR3: CASSLRTDHNYGYPF. The CDR3 DNA follows: TGTGCCAGCAGCTTAAGAACAGATCATAACTATGGCTACCCCTTC. V usage is TRBV5-5 and J usage is TRBJ1-2; D unclear. The CDR3 covers 15 residues. From germline, CDR1 is SGHKS and CDR2 YYEKEE (reference sequence).

In this sample, this clonotype turned up many times. The chain links TRBV7-2 to TRBJ1-1; D is uncertain. The V end lost 1 base, the J end lost 11 bases, and 20 bases lay between the germline ends. The CDR3 loop spans 15 amino acids. Germline assignment: CDR1 SGHTA and CDR2 FQGNSA. The CDR3 sequence: CASSLVVRDTHIAFF. As DNA, the CDR3 is TGTGCCAGCAGCTTAGTGGTACGAGACACCCATATCGCTTTCTTT.

Remarks on this clonotype: This may be a read error, as it is one base from a much larger clone. The chain couples TRBV7-2 to TRBJ2-6; D gene uncertain. The CDR3 runs to 17 residues. Germline CDR1 SGHTA, CDR2 FQGNSA. CDR3 in DNA: TGTGCCGGCAGCTTAGTAAAATTTCGGCCAGGGGCCAACGTCCTGACTTTC. This codes for CAGSLVKFRPGANVLTF.

This clonotype occurred many times. This chain uses TRBV12-3 or TRBV12-4 with TRBJ2-5, with D possibly matching TRBD1 (5 bases). V was clipped by 3 bases and J by 2 bases, with 10 bases between them. The CDR3 length is 14 residues. The CDR3 DNA reads as TGTGCCAGCAGTTTCTGGGGCAGTCAAGAGACCCAGTACTTC. Protein sequence: CASSFWGSQETQYF.

Ten or more counts support this clonotype. The rearrangement links TRBV6-5 to TRBJ1-2; 8 nucleotides line up with TRBD1. The ends lost 5 bases at V and 1 base at J; junction bases unmatched: 3. This CDR3 has 14 amino acids. Germline loops: CDR1 MNHEY, CDR2 SVGAGI. In nucleotides, the CDR3 is TGTGCCAGCAGTCGACAGGGGTTTAACTATGGCTACACCTTC. It encodes CASSRQGFNYGYTF.

This clonotype was seen many times. V usage is TRBV7-2 and J usage is TRBJ1-5, with 9 bases fitting TRBD1. V trimming: 5 bases; J trimming: 3 bases; junction bases outside the gene matches: 5. CDR1 SGHTA and CDR2 FQGNSA come from the germline V gene. The CDR3 has 15 residues. The CDR3 sequence: CASSPRDRVNQPQHF. CDR3 DNA sequence: TGTGCCAGCAGCCCCCGGGACAGGGTCAATCAGCCCCAGCATTTT.

This clonotype was found many times. The chain is built from TRBV15 and TRBJ1-2, with D maybe TRBD1 (5 bases). CDR3 length: 14 residues. Germline CDR1 is LNHNV and CDR2 is YYDKDF (reference sequence). The ends were cut back, 7 bases at V and 3 bases at J, with 15 bases in the middle. The CDR3 DNA is TGTGCCACCACCAAAGTGGGGGTTTACTATGGCTACACCTTC. It encodes CATTKVGVYYGYTF. Based on the CDR3 plus reference TRBV15 and TRBJ1-2, the full variable domain is DAMVIQNPRYQVTQFGKPVTLSCSQTLNHNVMYWYQQKSSQAPKLLFHYYDKDFNNEADTPDNFQSRRPNTSFCFLDIRSPGLGDTAMYLCATTKVGVYYGYTFGSGTRLTVV.

This clonotype was detected many times. The chain uses TRBV6-5 and TRBJ2-7, with D perhaps TRBD2 (6 bases). This CDR3 is 12 amino acids long. Germline V gene lookup returns CDR1 MNHEY and CDR2 SVGAGI. V was trimmed by 3 bases and J by 6 bases, leaving 9 bases between them. CDR3 nucleotides: TGTGCCAGCAGTTATGGGGGAGGCGAGCAGTACTTC. Protein: CASSYGGGEQYF.

This clonotype was seen at least ten times. The chain recombines TRBV7-2 with TRBJ2-7; 9 bases line up with TRBD1. Germline-derived CDR1 and CDR2 are SGHTA and FQGNSA. This CDR3 is built from 15 residues. Unmatched junction bases numbered 7, after V lost 3 bases and J lost 4 bases. The DNA for the CDR3 is TGTGCCAGCAGCTTCCGGACAGGGGCGGAATACGAGCAGTACTTC. Amino acid sequence: CASSFRTGAEYEQYF.